This is a list of T cell receptor beta chains from one sample in a study of T-cell memory formation after mild COVID-19. TCRdb called the 5' RACE reads again in MiXCR, with one record for every CDR3 protein. The sample has about 150,000 distinct CDR3 sequences, about 14% seen once; the top ten hold 13% to 15%. Sequenced sample: PBMCs or a T cell subset sorted from them (not recorded which). All receptors come from an adult woman who had mild COVID-19 (a few samples of this study predate the infection). Cell type and time point are not known. CDR3s include the opening cysteine and the closing phenylalanine or tryptophan. Fields, in order: clone size, J gene, D gene, V gene, CDR3 protein, CDR3 DNA. The D gene is left open where the match is weak. Only part of the rows carry a size: once, few, many, or a class if the clone is expanded.

size: few
J: TRBJ2-2
D: TRBD2
V: TRBV4-2
CDR3: CASSQPSSESLAGVGGELFF
DNA: TGTGCCAGCAGCCAACCCTCATCTGAATCGCTAGCGGGAGTTGGCGGGGAGCTGTTTTTT

size: -
J: TRBJ1-1
D: -
V: TRBV6-6
CDR3: CASRGPQGTEAFF
DNA: TGTGCCAGCAGGGGACCCCAGGGCACTGAAGCTTTCTTT

size: few
J: TRBJ2-2
D: -
V: TRBV9
CDR3: CASSPDLTGELFF
DNA: TGTGCCAGCAGCCCGGACTTGACCGGGGAGCTGTTTTTT

size: many
J: TRBJ1-5
D: -
V: TRBV6-5
CDR3: CASSYGAGTQPQHF
DNA: TGTGCCAGCAGTTACGGTGCAGGGACTCAGCCCCAGCATTTT

size: few
J: TRBJ2-1
D: -
V: TRBV7-9
CDR3: CASRQGTYNEQFF
DNA: TGTGCCAGCAGGCAGGGGACCTACAATGAGCAGTTCTTC

size: few
J: TRBJ1-6
D: -
V: TRBV5-5
CDR3: CASSLNWGQVSPLHF
DNA: TGTGCCAGCAGCTTGAACTGGGGGCAGGTTTCACCCCTCCACTTT

size: -
J: TRBJ2-2
D: TRBD2
V: TRBV24-1
CDR3: CATRPTSGTGELFF
DNA: TGTGCCACCAGACCGACTAGCGGCACCGGGGAGCTGTTTTTT

size: many
J: TRBJ1-2
D: TRBD1
V: TRBV4-3
CDR3: CASSQGQGSNYGYTF
DNA: TGCGCCAGCAGCCAAGGACAGGGAAGTAACTATGGCTACACCTTC

size: -
J: TRBJ2-3
D: TRBD2
V: TRBV24-1
CDR3: CATSTIAGVSADTQYF
DNA: TGTGCCACCAGTACAATAGCGGGAGTATCGGCAGATACGCAGTATTTT

size: once
J: TRBJ2-6
D: TRBD1
V: TRBV7-6
CDR3: CASSSRGQGAFGANVLTF
DNA: TGTGCCAGCAGCTCCAGGGGACAGGGGGCGTTCGGGGCCAACGTCCTGACTTTC

size: few
J: TRBJ2-3
D: -
V: TRBV30
CDR3: CAWSVGATADTQYF
DNA: TGTGCCTGGAGTGTAGGCGCCACGGCAGATACGCAGTATTTT

size: few
J: TRBJ2-4
D: TRBD2
V: TRBV6-2/TRBV6-3
CDR3: CATGGSGSVAKNIQYF
DNA: TGTGCCACAGGGGGTAGCGGGAGTGTCGCCAAAAACATTCAGTACTTC

size: few
J: TRBJ2-3
D: -
V: TRBV5-1
CDR3: CASSRVGDRTDTQYF
DNA: TGCGCCAGCAGCCGCGTTGGGGACCGCACAGATACGCAGTATTTT

size: few
J: TRBJ2-7
D: -
V: TRBV6-2/TRBV6-3
CDR3: CASSTAGASYEQYF
DNA: TGTGCCAGCAGTACGGCCGGAGCCTCCTACGAGCAGTACTTC

size: many
J: TRBJ2-2
D: -
V: TRBV7-9
CDR3: CASSLNTGELFF
DNA: TGTGCCAGCAGCTTAAACACCGGGGAGCTGTTTTTT

size: -
J: TRBJ2-1
D: -
V: TRBV9
CDR3: CASSVRGGNSYNEQFF
DNA: TGTGCCAGCAGCGTAAGGGGGGGGAACTCCTACAATGAGCAGTTCTTC

size: few
J: TRBJ2-7
D: -
V: TRBV24-1
CDR3: CATSDPTAAYEQYF
DNA: TGTGCCACCAGTGACCCGACTGCTGCCTACGAGCAGTACTTC

size: -
J: TRBJ2-1
D: TRBD2
V: TRBV7-9
CDR3: CANQLLDSGRAYNEQFF
DNA: TGTGCCAACCAGCTCCTCGATAGCGGGAGAGCCTACAATGAGCAGTTCTTC

size: few
J: TRBJ1-4
D: -
V: TRBV7-2
CDR3: CASSYLGREKLFF
DNA: TGTGCCAGCAGCTATTTGGGTCGTGAAAAACTGTTTTTT

size: -
J: TRBJ1-4
D: -
V: TRBV7-2
CDR3: CASSRDRSGEKLFF
DNA: TGTGCCAGCAGCCGTGACAGGAGTGGTGAAAAACTGTTTTTT

size: -
J: TRBJ1-1
D: -
V: TRBV13
CDR3: CASSLFGTEAFF
DNA: TGTGCCAGCAGCTTATTTGGCACTGAAGCTTTCTTT

size: -
J: TRBJ1-5
D: TRBD1
V: TRBV6-5
CDR3: CASSRQGVNQPQHF
DNA: TGTGCCAGCAGTCGACAGGGCGTCAATCAGCCCCAGCATTTT

size: -
J: TRBJ1-4
D: -
V: TRBV28
CDR3: CASSLPFPNEKLFF
DNA: TGTGCCAGCAGTTTGCCATTCCCTAATGAAAAACTGTTTTTT

size: -
J: TRBJ1-1
D: -
V: TRBV30
CDR3: CAWSEGLTLNTEAFF
DNA: TGTGCCTGGAGTGAGGGCCTTACGCTGAACACTGAAGCTTTCTTT

size: -
J: TRBJ2-2
D: -
V: TRBV10-2
CDR3: CASSELRGSTGELFF
DNA: TGCGCCAGCAGTGAGCTTAGGGGTAGCACCGGGGAGCTGTTTTTT

size: few
J: TRBJ2-7
D: -
V: TRBV5-1
CDR3: CASSLSQSAEQYF
DNA: TGCGCCAGCAGCTTATCCCAATCCGCCGAGCAGTACTTC

size: few
J: TRBJ1-1
D: -
V: TRBV4-1
CDR3: CASSQDWTPGPFTGAFF
DNA: TGCGCCAGCAGCCAAGATTGGACACCTGGGCCGTTTACTGGAGCTTTCTTT

size: few
J: TRBJ1-1
D: -
V: TRBV18
CDR3: CASGETNTEAFF
DNA: TGTGCCAGCGGAGAGACGAACACTGAAGCTTTCTTT

size: many
J: TRBJ2-2
D: TRBD1
V: TRBV4-1
CDR3: CASSHPGTGAGELFF
DNA: TGCGCCAGCAGCCACCCCGGGACAGGGGCCGGGGAGCTGTTTTTT

size: -
J: TRBJ1-1
D: -
V: TRBV3-1
CDR3: CASSQGARVAEAFF
DNA: TGTGCCAGCAGCCAAGGGGCCCGGGTAGCTGAAGCTTTCTTT

size: -
J: TRBJ2-7
D: -
V: TRBV6-5
CDR3: CASSYSNSQPYEQYF
DNA: TGTGCCAGCAGTTACTCGAACTCCCAGCCCTACGAGCAGTACTTC

size: -
J: TRBJ2-1
D: TRBD2
V: TRBV7-9
CDR3: CASSSPTSEHNEQFF
DNA: TGTGCCAGCAGCTCCCCGACTAGCGAGCACAATGAGCAGTTCTTC

size: -
J: TRBJ2-6
D: -
V: TRBV12-3/TRBV12-4
CDR3: CASSRGAGANVLTF
DNA: TGTGCCAGCAGTAGGGGGGCTGGGGCCAACGTCCTGACTTTC

size: few
J: TRBJ1-4
D: TRBD1
V: TRBV4-1
CDR3: CASSQDRGPEKLFF
DNA: TGCGCCAGCAGCCAGGACAGGGGCCCGGAAAAACTGTTTTTT

size: -
J: TRBJ2-1
D: -
V: TRBV9
CDR3: CASSPPGRMSEQFF
DNA: TGTGCCAGCAGCCCCCCCGGCAGGATGAGTGAGCAGTTCTTC

size: many
J: TRBJ2-7
D: TRBD1
V: TRBV10-3
CDR3: CAISAPGQGPYEQYF
DNA: TGTGCCATCAGTGCCCCCGGACAGGGACCCTACGAGCAGTACTTC

size: few
J: TRBJ2-1
D: -
V: TRBV11-3
CDR3: CASSLGRTVNEQFF
DNA: TGTGCCAGCAGCTTAGGTCGGACTGTCAATGAGCAGTTCTTC

size: few
J: TRBJ1-4
D: -
V: TRBV6-1
CDR3: CASSEVTGQRNEKLFF
DNA: TGTGCCAGCAGTGAAGTTACCGGTCAGCGTAATGAAAAACTGTTTTTT

size: -
J: TRBJ2-3
D: TRBD2
V: TRBV27
CDR3: CASSYGTSGSTDTQYF
DNA: TGTGCCAGCAGTTACGGGACTAGCGGGAGTACAGATACGCAGTATTTT

size: -
J: TRBJ1-4
D: -
V: TRBV24-1
CDR3: CATSDPSGDQEKLFF
DNA: TGTGCCACCAGTGACCCTAGCGGGGATCAGGAAAAACTGTTTTTT

size: few
J: TRBJ2-5
D: TRBD1
V: TRBV6-5
CDR3: CASSQGQGQETQYF
DNA: TGTGCCAGCAGTCAGGGACAGGGACAAGAGACCCAGTACTTC

size: many
J: TRBJ2-1
D: TRBD2
V: TRBV4-1
CDR3: CASSTSGLVNEQFF
DNA: TGCGCCAGCAGTACTAGCGGGCTAGTCAATGAGCAGTTCTTC

size: few
J: TRBJ2-7
D: -
V: TRBV4-1
CDR3: CASSHRTGLTQEYF
DNA: TGCGCCAGCAGCCATCGGACAGGACTAACCCAGGAGTACTTC

size: few
J: TRBJ2-7
D: TRBD1
V: TRBV28
CDR3: CASSDLPGQVSYEQYF
DNA: TGTGCCAGCAGCGACCTACCGGGACAGGTCTCCTACGAGCAGTACTTC

size: -
J: TRBJ2-3
D: TRBD1
V: TRBV15
CDR3: CATRTGGRDTQYF
DNA: TGTGCCACCAGGACAGGGGGGAGAGATACGCAGTATTTT

size: few
J: TRBJ1-1
D: TRBD1
V: TRBV5-1
CDR3: CASSLGTGMDTEAFF
DNA: TGCGCCAGCAGCCTAGGGACAGGGATGGACACTGAAGCTTTCTTT

size: few
J: TRBJ2-5
D: TRBD2
V: TRBV24-1
CDR3: CATSDPPGLAGRQETQYF
DNA: TGTGCCACCAGTGACCCCCCGGGACTAGCGGGGCGACAAGAGACCCAGTACTTC

size: -
J: TRBJ2-5
D: TRBD1
V: TRBV12-3/TRBV12-4
CDR3: CASSSPKTGQETQYF
DNA: TGTGCCAGCAGTTCCCCCAAGACAGGGCAAGAGACCCAGTACTTC

size: -
J: TRBJ2-3
D: TRBD1
V: TRBV30
CDR3: CAWSPRTGRTDTQYF
DNA: TGTGCCTGGAGTCCACGGACAGGCAGGACAGATACGCAGTATTTT

size: -
J: TRBJ2-2
D: TRBD1
V: TRBV6-5
CDR3: CASSTRTGLNTGELFF
DNA: TGTGCCAGCAGTACAAGGACAGGTCTGAACACCGGGGAGCTGTTTTTT

size: -
J: TRBJ2-1
D: -
V: TRBV3-1
CDR3: CASSPMGNEQFF
DNA: TGTGCCAGCAGCCCGATGGGAAATGAGCAGTTCTTC

size: -
J: TRBJ2-7
D: -
V: TRBV14
CDR3: CASSRTLGHPYEQYF
DNA: TGTGCCAGCAGCCGGACCTTGGGCCATCCCTACGAGCAGTACTTC

size: few
J: TRBJ2-1
D: TRBD2
V: TRBV4-1
CDR3: CASTRNGLAGGRGWDEQFF
DNA: TGCGCCAGCACGCGAAACGGATTAGCGGGGGGGCGTGGTTGGGATGAGCAGTTCTTC